This T cell receptor (beta chain) was captured by sequencing in a study of post-analysis software for immune sequencing data. General observations from the study: Relative to controls, patients had 4 or 5 TRBV segments at higher frequency, with TRBV5-6, TRBV5-1 and TRBV20-1 among these. People with multiple sclerosis had a significantly lower normalized Chao1 diversity than controls did.

Incorporated into the TCR beta cDNA libraries were unique molecular identifiers, which served to reduce PCR and sequencing biases. Using its own MiXCR run on the PCR reads, TCRdb lists one record per CDR3 protein. The sample lists approximately 350,000 distinct CDR3 sequences, roughly 30% occurring once. Losses at the gene ends were 1 base for V and 5 bases for J; bases not matched to a gene: 8. CDR1 and CDR2 from the germline V gene are DFQATT and SNEGSKA (reference sequence). The CDR3 has 15 amino acids. The table lists this clonotype with a few counts. Its antigen remains unknown. Sequences were obtained from blood. The chain couples TRBV20-1 to TRBJ2-1; 7 bases match TRBD2. This clonotype originated in a girl aged 10 to 17 with multiple sclerosis. The CDR3 bases are TGCAGTGCTAGAGGTGGGACTAACCGGAACAATGAGCAGTTCTTC. This codes for CSARGGTNRNNEQFF.